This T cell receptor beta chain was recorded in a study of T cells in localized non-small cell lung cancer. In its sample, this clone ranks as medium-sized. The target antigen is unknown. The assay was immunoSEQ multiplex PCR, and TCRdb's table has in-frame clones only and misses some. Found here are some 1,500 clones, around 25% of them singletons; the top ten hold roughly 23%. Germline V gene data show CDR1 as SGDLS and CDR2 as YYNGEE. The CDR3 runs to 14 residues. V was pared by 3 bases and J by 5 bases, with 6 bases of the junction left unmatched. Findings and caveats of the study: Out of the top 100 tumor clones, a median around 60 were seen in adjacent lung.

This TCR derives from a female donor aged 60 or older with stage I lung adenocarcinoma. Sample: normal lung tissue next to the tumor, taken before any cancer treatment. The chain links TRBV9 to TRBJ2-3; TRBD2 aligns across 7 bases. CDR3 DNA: TGTGCCAGCAGCGGCCGACTAGCTGGAGATACGCAGTATTTT. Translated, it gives CASSGRLAGDTQYF.